This is a list of T cell receptor beta chains from one sample in a study of cytomegalovirus exposure and HLA in healthy donors. Clones were sequenced by immunoSEQ multiplex PCR, and TCRdb holds only the in-frame ones, with some missing. The table records 150,000 to 200,000 clones, around three quarters of them present only once. Source material: PBMCs. These receptors all stem from a man aged 40-49 years in good health and CMV-seronegative. The CDR3 runs from the conserved cysteine through the conserved F or W. The order of the fields is clone size, V gene, J gene, D gene, CDR3 DNA, CDR3 protein. The D gene is left open where the match is weak. Expanded clones are given a class, and other clones once, few, many or no size at all.

once	TRBV6-6	TRBJ1-5	TRBD1	TGTGCCAGCAGTAACGGACAGGGAAGAAAGCCCCAGCATTTT	CASSNGQGRKPQHF
-	TRBV28	TRBJ1-3	-	TGTGCCAGCAGTCCGTTTGGAAACACCATATATTTT	CASSPFGNTIYF
-	TRBV7-2	TRBJ1-6	TRBD1	TGTGCCAGCAGCTGGGGACAGCCTGGACCCCTCCACTTT	CASSWGQPGPLHF
-	TRBV5-4	TRBJ2-3	-	TGTGCCAGCAGCCGACCGGGACGACTAGTGGATACGCAGTATTTT	CASSRPGRLVDTQYF
-	TRBV5-1	TRBJ2-5	-	TGCGCCAGCAGCTTGGATACCGGCCAAGAGACCCAGTACTTC	CASSLDTGQETQYF
once	TRBV12-5	TRBJ2-7	-	TGTGCTAGTGGTTTGGAGACACGAGCCTACGAGCAGTACTTC	CASGLETRAYEQYF
once	TRBV29-1	TRBJ1-4	-	TGCAGCGCCGGGAGGGGAGATGAAAAACTGTTTTTT	CSAGRGDEKLFF
-	TRBV18	TRBJ1-2	TRBD1	TGTGCCAGCTCACCCGGGACAGCATTCTATGGCTACACCTTC	CASSPGTAFYGYTF
-	TRBV5-4	TRBJ2-5	TRBD1	TGTGCCAGCAGTAGGCAGGGGGCCGACTGGGAGACCCAGTACTTC	CASSRQGADWETQYF
-	TRBV7-9	TRBJ2-3	-	TGTGCCAGCAGCTTCCAGACAGATACGCAGTATTTT	CASSFQTDTQYF
-	TRBV7-9	TRBJ2-7	TRBD2	TGTGCCAGCAGCTTGGGACTAGCAGACTACGAGCAGTACTTC	CASSLGLADYEQYF
-	TRBV5-1	TRBJ2-1	TRBD2	TGCGCCAGCAGCTCGGAACTAGCGGGGGGGTCCAATGAGCAGTTCTTC	CASSSELAGGSNEQFF
-	TRBV6-6	TRBJ2-1	-	TGTGCCAGCAGCGCCCCCTACGAAGAGCAGTTCTTC	CASSAPYEEQFF
-	TRBV6-1	TRBJ1-6	-	TGTGCCAGCAGTGAGAACGGGTCCGTCGCGCCCCTCCACTTT	CASSENGSVAPLHF
-	TRBV27	TRBJ1-2	TRBD1	TGTGCCAGCAGTTATTCCTCGGGACAGGGGAACTATGGCTACACCTTC	CASSYSSGQGNYGYTF
once	TRBV10-1	TRBJ2-7	TRBD1	TGCGCCAGCAGTGAGGGACAGGGGTTTCCCTACGAGCAGTACTTC	CASSEGQGFPYEQYF
-	TRBV18	TRBJ1-2	-	TGTGCCAGCTCACCGTCGGACTCAAGGGGCTACACCTTC	CASSPSDSRGYTF
-	TRBV29-1	TRBJ2-1	TRBD2	TGCAGCGAGCTCGAGCGGGGGAGCAATGAGCAGTTCTTC	CSELERGSNEQFF
-	TRBV7-9	TRBJ2-5	-	TGTGCCAGCAGCTTAGATGGGGGCTACTCCCCAGAGACCCAGTACTTC	CASSLDGGYSPETQYF